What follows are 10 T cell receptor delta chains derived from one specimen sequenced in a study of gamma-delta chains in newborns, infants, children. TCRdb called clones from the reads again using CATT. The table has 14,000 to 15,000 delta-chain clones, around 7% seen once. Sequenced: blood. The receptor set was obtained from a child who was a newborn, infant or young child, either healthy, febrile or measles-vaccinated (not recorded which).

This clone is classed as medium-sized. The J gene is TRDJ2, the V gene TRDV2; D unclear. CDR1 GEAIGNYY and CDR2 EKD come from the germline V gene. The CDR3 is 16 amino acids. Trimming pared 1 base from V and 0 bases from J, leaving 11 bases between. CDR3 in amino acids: CACDTMGKTLTAQLFF. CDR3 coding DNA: TGTGCCTGTGACACAATGGGAAAGACTTTGACAGCACAACTCTTCTTT.

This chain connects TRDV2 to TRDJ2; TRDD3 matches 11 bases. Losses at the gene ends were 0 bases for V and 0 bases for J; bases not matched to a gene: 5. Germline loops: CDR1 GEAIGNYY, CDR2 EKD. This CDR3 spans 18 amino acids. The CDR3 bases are TGTGCCTGTGACACCGTGGGGGATACGCGACCTTTGACAGCACAACTCTTCTTT. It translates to CACDTVGDTRPLTAQLFF.

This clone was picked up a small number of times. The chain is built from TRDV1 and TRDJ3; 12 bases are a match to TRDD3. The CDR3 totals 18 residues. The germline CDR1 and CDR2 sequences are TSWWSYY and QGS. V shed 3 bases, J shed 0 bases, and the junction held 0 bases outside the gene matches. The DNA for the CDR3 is TGTGCTCTTGGGGACTGGGGGATACGCTCCTGGGACACCCGACAGATGTTTTTC. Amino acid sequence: CALGDWGIRSWDTRQMFF.

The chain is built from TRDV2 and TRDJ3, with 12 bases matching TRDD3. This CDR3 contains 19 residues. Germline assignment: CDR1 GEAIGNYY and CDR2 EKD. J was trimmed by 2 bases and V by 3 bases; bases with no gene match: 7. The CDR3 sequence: CACDSLLGDTTWDTRQMFF. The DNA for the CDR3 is TGTGCCTGTGACTCCTTACTGGGGGATACTACCTGGGACACCCGACAGATGTTTTTC.

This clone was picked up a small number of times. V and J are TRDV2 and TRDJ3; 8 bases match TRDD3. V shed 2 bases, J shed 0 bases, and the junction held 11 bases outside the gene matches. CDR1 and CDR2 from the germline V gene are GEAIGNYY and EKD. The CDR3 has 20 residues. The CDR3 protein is CACDKVLGVSSSWDTRQMFF. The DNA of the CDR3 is TGTGCCTGTGACAAAGTACTGGGGGTGTCTAGCTCCTGGGACACCCGACAGATGTTTTTC.

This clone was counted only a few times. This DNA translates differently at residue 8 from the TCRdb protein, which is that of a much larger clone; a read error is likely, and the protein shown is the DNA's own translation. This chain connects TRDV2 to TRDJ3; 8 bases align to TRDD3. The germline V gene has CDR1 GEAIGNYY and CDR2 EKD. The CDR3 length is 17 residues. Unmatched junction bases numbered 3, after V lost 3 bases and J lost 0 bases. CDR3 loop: CACDYWGFSWDTRQMFF. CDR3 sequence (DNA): TGTGCCTGTGACTACTGGGGGTTCTCCTGGGACACCCGACAGATGTTTTTC.

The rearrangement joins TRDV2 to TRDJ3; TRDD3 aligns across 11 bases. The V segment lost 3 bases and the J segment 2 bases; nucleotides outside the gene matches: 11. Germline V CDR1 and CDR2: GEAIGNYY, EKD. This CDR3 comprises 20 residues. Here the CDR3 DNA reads TGTGCCTGTGACGCTATTGGGGGATACGCAATGCCCTGGGACACCCGACAGATGTTTTTC. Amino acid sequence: CACDAIGGYAMPWDTRQMFF.

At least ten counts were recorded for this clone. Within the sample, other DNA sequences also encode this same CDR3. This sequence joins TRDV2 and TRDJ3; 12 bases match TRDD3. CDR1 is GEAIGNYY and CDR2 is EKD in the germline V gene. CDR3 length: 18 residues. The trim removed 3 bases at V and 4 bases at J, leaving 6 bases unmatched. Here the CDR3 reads CACDLLGDTSWDTRQMFF. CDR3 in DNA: TGTGCCTGTGACCTACTGGGGGATACTTCATGGGACACCCGACAGATGTTTTTC.

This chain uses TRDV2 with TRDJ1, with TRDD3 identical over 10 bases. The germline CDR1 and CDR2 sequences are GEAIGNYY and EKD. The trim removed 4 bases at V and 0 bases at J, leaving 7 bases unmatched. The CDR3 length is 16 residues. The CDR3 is CACDSLGDLYTDKLIF. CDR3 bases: TGTGCCTGTGATTCACTGGGGGATCTATACACCGATAAACTCATCTTT.

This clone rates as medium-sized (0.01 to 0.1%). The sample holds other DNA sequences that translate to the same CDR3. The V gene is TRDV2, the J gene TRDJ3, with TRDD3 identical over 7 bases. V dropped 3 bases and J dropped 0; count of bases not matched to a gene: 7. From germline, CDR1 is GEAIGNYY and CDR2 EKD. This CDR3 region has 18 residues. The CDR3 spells CACDPVLGTSWDTRQMFF. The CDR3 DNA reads TGTGCCTGTGACCCGGTACTGGGGACCTCCTGGGACACCCGACAGATGTTTTTC.